This T cell receptor (beta chain) was sequenced in a study of blood T cell repertoires in COVID-19. This clone was detected a few times. Germline and junction disagree at one end, which may indicate a read error. Sequencing used immunoSEQ multiplex PCR; TCRdb keeps in-frame clones, though not all of them. The table lists roughly 290,000 clones, around 87% of them singletons, with 7.8% in the top ten. Specimen: peripheral blood. This TCR derives from a woman aged 45-60 years who had recovered from COVID-19.

CDR3 bases: TGTGCCAGTAGCGAGGGATACTCCTCCGAGCAGTACTTC. Amino acid sequence: CASSEGYSSEQYF. The chain is built from TRBV19 and TRBJ2-7, with a weak D call TRBD2 (5 bases). This CDR3 is built from 13 residues. Germline values: CDR1 LNHDA, CDR2 SQIVND (reference sequence).